This TCR beta chain was obtained from a study of blood T cell repertoires in COVID-19 (dated by TCRdb to 2019 to 2021). About the study as a whole: Samples from collaborators originated in the United States, Italy and Spain and spanned both the acute and convalescent phases of COVID-19. The prospective study material was composed of cDNA or gDNA derived from T cells, B-cell-depleted T cells, or PBMCs. Deeply sampled blood TCRbeta repertoires from subjects exposed to, actively infected with, or recovered from COVID-19 were included in the dataset. The repertoires were made available in a free public database intended to serve as a resource for research on the immune response to SARS-CoV-2. Samples came from the ongoing ImmuneRACE study (first 160 participants) plus 1,254 subjects from 6 global collaborators. Nearly every sample came with metadata listing a de-identified subject ID, COVID-19 status, age in years and sex. Where HLA class I and class II types were available, the types were taken from metadata supplied by the sample provider, not from assay-based typing. Here is what the overall study found, with its caveats: The amount of clinical and demographic metadata varied by source and participant and was provided uncurated.

A word on this clone: The antigen this receptor binds is unknown. Within one base of it there is no much larger clone, and no base qualities were kept.

A distance of 10 bases separates the germline ends of V and J, which lose 6 bases and 5 bases respectively. Counted from cysteine to phenylalanine, this CDR3 has 12 amino acids. Only the CDR3 part of the read is kept: 36 bases, read in frame from the first base. Each collaborating institution followed its own protocols to collect whole blood in K2EDTA tubes. For TCRbeta analysis, collaborators shipped samples in one of three forms: frozen whole blood, isolated PBMCs, or DNA extracted from either of those sample types. TCRbeta CDR3 regions were amplified from genomic DNA by means of the immunoSEQ Assay, a bias-controlled multiplex PCR. Concerning the study's data processing: The number of nucleated cells in each sample was estimated from the amplification of reference gene primers within the assay. To quantify the absolute abundance of each unique TCRbeta CDR3 rearrangement, sequence reads were collapsed and filtered. For each sample, productive Simpson clonality was calculated by taking the square root of Simpson's diversity index across productive rearrangements. This immuneACCESS table, as held by TCRdb, lists in-frame sequences with V and J called but not all clones. Of the missing ones, under half trace to an unresolved V gene in checked studies; the others have no known cause. Clonal size and the V and J genes are those of that table, whereas D and trimming came from the DNA. A total of about 280,000 clones appear in this sample, 75% to 90% of them only once. More than 9.5% of the sample comes from the top ten.

The V and J genes are TRBV12-3 or TRBV12-4 and TRBJ1-1, with the D gene too uncertain to name. The receptor was isolated from a woman between 65 and 79 years old with acute or convalescent COVID-19. Material: peripheral blood. The CDR3 sequence is CASRRESTEAFF. The base sequence is TGTGCCAGCAGGAGGGAATCGACTGAAGCTTTCTTT.